This T cell receptor beta chain was recovered during a study of PD-1 blockade in mismatch repair-deficient tumors. As for the study in general: Patients had 12 mismatch repair-deficient cancer types, all previously treated and progressing.

Generated by immunoSEQ multiplex PCR, the TCRdb table keeps only in-frame clones and is missing some. The sample has some 49,000 clones; 77% are singletons. PCR or immunohistochemistry showed mismatch repair deficiency in every enrolled patient. A few pembrolizumab responders had their TCRs sequenced. This CDR3 comprises 16 residues. Germline values: CDR1 SGDLS, CDR2 YYNGEE. The V end was cut by 3 bases, the J end by 2 bases, with 17 bases between. The receptor comes from an adult with mismatch repair-deficient cancer. The chain has TRBV9 and TRBJ2-5; D possibly corresponds to TRBD1 (6 bases). Sequenced material: PBMCs, taken before pembrolizumab treatment. CDR3 sequence (DNA): TGTGCCAGCAGCGCGCCGGGACATTTACAACAAGAGACCCAGTACTTC. Its translation: CASSAPGHLQQETQYF.